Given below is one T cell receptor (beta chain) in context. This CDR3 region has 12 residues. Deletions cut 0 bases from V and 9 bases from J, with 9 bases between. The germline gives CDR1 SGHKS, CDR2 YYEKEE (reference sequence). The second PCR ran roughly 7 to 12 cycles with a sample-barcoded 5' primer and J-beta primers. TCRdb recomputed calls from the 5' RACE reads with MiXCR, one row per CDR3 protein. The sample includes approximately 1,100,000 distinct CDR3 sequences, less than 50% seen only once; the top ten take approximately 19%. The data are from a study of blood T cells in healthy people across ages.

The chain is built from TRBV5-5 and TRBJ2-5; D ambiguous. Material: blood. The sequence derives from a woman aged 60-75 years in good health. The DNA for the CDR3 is TGTGCCAGCAGCTTGGGGCGGCCCCCCCAGTACTTC. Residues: CASSLGRPPQYF.